Presented here are 9 T cell receptor beta chains from one specimen sequenced in a study of T cell responses to AZD1222 COVID-19 vaccine (dated by TCRdb to 2020 to 2022). The library came from the immunoSEQ multiplex PCR assay. TCRdb re-hosts the immuneACCESS table, in-frame sequences only. Its copies lack some clones; in the studies checked, an unresolved V gene accounts for under half of them, and the cause for the rest is not known. The sample has tens of thousands of clones on record, over 75% of them singletons. The top ten clones comprise roughly a fifth of the sample. The sample's time point label is to be understood as: baseline before first vaccination. The input for sequencing was peripheral blood, taken on day 0 of AZD1222 vaccination. The receptors derive from an adult in good health.

This sequence joins TRBV19 and TRBJ2-7; D may be TRBD1 (6 bases). This CDR3 contains 14 residues. Germline V CDR1 and CDR2: LNHDA, SQIVND (reference sequence). V was shortened by 1 base and J by 3 bases, with 10 bases between the two germline ends. DNA for the CDR3: TGTGCCAGTAGTATAGCCCAGGGGAACTACGAGCAGTACTTC. It translates to CASSIAQGNYEQYF.

This clone was picked up one time. The gene calls are TRBV3-1 (or the pseudogene TRBV3-2) and TRBJ1-2; D is ambiguous. The CDR3 totals 13 residues. Germline loops: CDR1 LGHDT, CDR2 YNNKEL (reference sequence). Trimming stripped 5 bases from V and 1 base from J, with 8 bases between. The CDR3 protein is CASSSDLNYGYTF. CDR3 nucleotide sequence: TGTGCCAGCAGCTCGGACCTTAACTATGGCTACACCTTC.

The chain couples TRBV5-4 to TRBJ2-1; no clear D. CDR1 is SGHNT and CDR2 is YYREEE in the germline V gene (reference sequence). Trimming took 4 bases from V and 2 from J, leaving 13 bases between them. This CDR3 has 15 residues. This CDR3 is CASSHPTLAYNEQFF. CDR3 DNA: TGTGCCAGCAGCCACCCTACCCTAGCCTACAATGAGCAGTTCTTC.

The CDR3 DNA follows: TGTGCCACCAGCAGAGGTCAAGGGTCTGGCACTGAAGCTTTCTTT. It translates to CATSRGQGSGTEAFF. This rearrangement joins TRBV15 to TRBJ1-1; D not resolved. Germline V gene lookup returns CDR1 LNHNV and CDR2 YYDKDF (reference sequence). This CDR3 is built from 15 residues. V was clipped by 1 base and J by 4 bases, with 13 bases between them.

The rearrangement links TRBV6-4 to TRBJ1-5; a weak D match, TRBD1 (6 bases). V was trimmed by 3 bases and J by 5 bases, leaving 8 bases between them. CDR3 length: 13 amino acids. Germline V CDR1 and CDR2: MRHNA, SNTAGT. The chain's CDR3 is CASSEEGDQPQHF. In DNA form, the CDR3 reads TGTGCCAGCAGTGAGGAGGGGGATCAGCCCCAGCATTTT.

CDR3 region: CASSWGQSGREQYF. The CDR3 bases are TGTGCCAGCAGCTGGGGGCAGTCAGGTAGGGAGCAGTACTTC. The V gene is TRBV28, the J gene TRBJ2-7; tentative D call: TRBD1 (6 bases). CDR3 length: 14 residues. Trimming left V 6 bases short and J 7 bases short, with 19 bases between. The germline V gene encodes CDR1 MDHEN and CDR2 SYDVKM.

V usage is TRBV6-1 and J usage is TRBJ2-3; D is undetermined. This CDR3 is 16 amino acids long. From germline, CDR1 is MNHNS and CDR2 SASEGT. The V end lost 2 bases, the J end lost 6 bases, and 18 bases lay between the germline ends. DNA for the CDR3: TGTGCCAGCAGTGAATTCTCTATCTCCCCCGCGGATACGCAGTATTTT. Its protein is CASSEFSISPADTQYF.

V gene TRBV5-1 combines with J gene TRBJ1-1; the match to TRBD1 covers 8 bases. Germline V gives CDR1 SGHRS, CDR2 YFSETQ. This CDR3 is 15 amino acids long. V trimming: 5 bases; J trimming: 1 base; junction bases outside the gene matches: 7. The CDR3 nucleotides read TGCGCCAGCAGGCCCATACAGGGGGAGAACACTGAAGCTTTCTTT. It specifies CASRPIQGENTEAFF.

As to this clone: It may be a read error: a sequence one base away is much more abundant. Other nucleotide sequences from this sample produce the same CDR3. The chain couples TRBV28 to TRBJ2-5; TRBD1 might be the D (5 bases). The CDR3 extends over 14 amino acids. CDR1 and CDR2 from the germline V gene are MDHEN and SYDVKM. Trimming stripped 1 base from V and 3 bases from J, with 9 bases between. This CDR3 reads CASSLSDRKETQYF. CDR3 nucleotides: TGTGCCAGCAGTTTATCTGACAGAAAAGAGACCCAGTACTTC.